The rows below give T cell receptor beta chains drawn from one sample of a study of cytomegalovirus exposure and HLA in healthy donors. Sequencing used immunoSEQ multiplex PCR; TCRdb keeps in-frame clones, though not all of them. Here the sample spans fewer than 200,000 clones, about four fifths being singletons. The sequenced material came from PBMCs. The receptors were gathered from a woman aged 18-30 years in good health and CMV-seronegative. Each CDR3 is given with its conserved first and last residue. The D gene is left open where the match is weak. Only part of the rows carry a size: once, few, many, or a class if the clone is expanded.

d_call: TRBD1; j_call: TRBJ1-5; v_call: TRBV9; clone_size: few; cdr3_aa: CASSLTGTDNQPQHF; cdr3_nt: TGTGCCAGCAGCCTTACCGGGACAGATAATCAGCCCCAGCATTTT
d_call: TRBD1; j_call: TRBJ1-5; v_call: TRBV4-3; clone_size: -; cdr3_aa: CASSQDPASDRGYNQPQHF; cdr3_nt: TGCGCCAGCAGCCAAGACCCGGCCTCAGACAGGGGATACAATCAGCCCCAGCATTTT
d_call: TRBD2; j_call: TRBJ2-5; v_call: TRBV4-2; clone_size: once; cdr3_aa: CASSQDSLAGAQETQYF; cdr3_nt: TGTGCCAGCAGCCAAGATTCCCTAGCGGGAGCACAAGAGACCCAGTACTTC
d_call: -; j_call: TRBJ1-5; v_call: TRBV5-6; clone_size: -; cdr3_aa: CASSLRGSAQPQHF; cdr3_nt: TGTGCCAGCAGCTTGAGGGGGAGCGCTCAGCCCCAGCATTTT
d_call: TRBD2; j_call: TRBJ2-1; v_call: TRBV27; clone_size: -; cdr3_aa: CASSVGLAGEVDEQFF; cdr3_nt: TGTGCCAGCAGCGTAGGACTAGCGGGAGAGGTTGATGAGCAGTTCTTC
d_call: TRBD1; j_call: TRBJ1-5; v_call: TRBV28; clone_size: -; cdr3_aa: CASSLLQGVLSNQPQHF; cdr3_nt: TGTGCCAGCAGTTTGTTACAGGGGGTATTGAGCAATCAGCCCCAGCATTTT
d_call: -; j_call: TRBJ1-1; v_call: TRBV28; clone_size: -; cdr3_aa: CASSGGGGGGTEAFF; cdr3_nt: TGTGCCAGCAGTGGGGGCGGTGGGGGAGGGACTGAAGCTTTCTTT
d_call: -; j_call: TRBJ1-1; v_call: TRBV19; clone_size: -; cdr3_aa: CASIPSMGEGNTEAFF; cdr3_nt: TGTGCCAGTATACCCAGTATGGGGGAGGGGAACACTGAAGCTTTCTTT
d_call: TRBD1; j_call: TRBJ1-2; v_call: TRBV9; clone_size: -; cdr3_aa: CASSLQDRGPGGYTF; cdr3_nt: TGTGCCAGCAGCCTCCAGGACAGGGGGCCGGGTGGCTACACCTTC
d_call: TRBD1; j_call: TRBJ2-1; v_call: TRBV19; clone_size: -; cdr3_aa: CASSRRRQGDLNEQFF; cdr3_nt: TGTGCCAGTAGTAGGAGAAGACAGGGCGACCTCAATGAGCAGTTCTTC
d_call: -; j_call: TRBJ1-2; v_call: TRBV11-2; clone_size: -; cdr3_aa: CASTPSGGAGGYTF; cdr3_nt: TGTGCCAGCACCCCGAGTGGGGGGGCCGGTGGCTACACCTTC
d_call: TRBD1; j_call: TRBJ2-5; v_call: TRBV14; clone_size: once; cdr3_aa: CASSPGQGAPKETQYF; cdr3_nt: TGTGCCAGCAGCCCAGGACAGGGGGCGCCGAAGGAGACCCAGTACTTC
d_call: -; j_call: TRBJ2-1; v_call: TRBV5-1; clone_size: once; cdr3_aa: CASSLDWSSYNEQFF; cdr3_nt: TGCGCCAGCAGCTTGGACTGGAGCTCCTACAATGAGCAGTTCTTC
d_call: -; j_call: TRBJ2-3; v_call: TRBV7-2; clone_size: -; cdr3_aa: CASSLITSDTQYF; cdr3_nt: TGTGCCAGCAGCTTAATCACGAGTGATACGCAGTATTTT
d_call: TRBD2; j_call: TRBJ2-2; v_call: TRBV28; clone_size: -; cdr3_aa: CASYPLAAGELFF; cdr3_nt: TGTGCCAGCTATCCGCTAGCGGCCGGGGAGCTGTTTTTT
d_call: -; j_call: TRBJ2-1; v_call: TRBV6-1; clone_size: -; cdr3_aa: CASSWGGNNEQFF; cdr3_nt: TGTGCCAGCAGTTGGGGCGGGAACAATGAGCAGTTCTTC
d_call: TRBD1; j_call: TRBJ2-3; v_call: TRBV7-9; clone_size: -; cdr3_aa: CSSSFTGGSTDTQYF; cdr3_nt: TGTTCCAGCAGTTTCACAGGGGGCAGCACAGATACGCAGTATTTT
d_call: TRBD2; j_call: TRBJ2-3; v_call: TRBV2; clone_size: -; cdr3_aa: CASRGRLAGTDTQYF; cdr3_nt: TGTGCCAGCAGAGGCCGACTAGCGGGCACAGATACGCAGTATTTT
d_call: TRBD1; j_call: TRBJ1-4; v_call: TRBV27; clone_size: once; cdr3_aa: CASGMTGIKEKLFF; cdr3_nt: TGTGCCAGCGGAATGACAGGGATAAAAGAAAAACTGTTTTTT
d_call: -; j_call: TRBJ2-7; v_call: TRBV6-6; clone_size: few; cdr3_aa: CASSKDSSYEQYF; cdr3_nt: TGTGCCAGCAGTAAGGACAGCTCCTACGAGCAGTACTTC
d_call: -; j_call: TRBJ1-1; v_call: TRBV14; clone_size: -; cdr3_aa: CASSQAVLTEAFF; cdr3_nt: TGTGCCAGCAGCCAAGCGGTACTAACTGAAGCTTTCTTT
d_call: -; j_call: TRBJ1-5; v_call: TRBV27; clone_size: -; cdr3_aa: CASSLEASQPQHF; cdr3_nt: TGTGCCAGCAGTCTAGAGGCCAGTCAGCCCCAGCATTTT
d_call: TRBD2; j_call: TRBJ2-1; v_call: TRBV28; clone_size: -; cdr3_aa: CASSSLAGAYNEQFF; cdr3_nt: TGTGCCAGCAGTTCGCTAGCGGGGGCCTACAATGAGCAGTTCTTC
d_call: -; j_call: TRBJ2-5; v_call: TRBV7-9; clone_size: -; cdr3_aa: CASSQDSQETQYF; cdr3_nt: TGTGCCAGCAGCCAGGACAGCCAAGAGACCCAGTACTTC
d_call: -; j_call: TRBJ2-3; v_call: TRBV9; clone_size: -; cdr3_aa: CASSVADTQYF; cdr3_nt: TGTGCCAGCAGCGTCGCAGATACGCAGTATTTT
d_call: TRBD1; j_call: TRBJ1-4; v_call: TRBV25-1; clone_size: -; cdr3_aa: CASSEHRGLNEKLFF; cdr3_nt: TGTGCCAGCAGTGAGCACAGGGGGCTGAATGAAAAACTGTTTTTT
d_call: -; j_call: TRBJ1-2; v_call: TRBV18; clone_size: -; cdr3_aa: CASSPDGTRYGYTF; cdr3_nt: TGTGCCAGCTCACCGGACGGGACTCGCTATGGCTACACCTTC
d_call: TRBD2; j_call: TRBJ2-1; v_call: TRBV7-9; clone_size: -; cdr3_aa: CASSLSSGPNNEQFF; cdr3_nt: TGTGCCAGCAGCCTCTCTAGCGGGCCAAACAATGAGCAGTTCTTC
d_call: -; j_call: TRBJ2-4; v_call: TRBV28; clone_size: -; cdr3_aa: CASSFSGIVAKNIQYF; cdr3_nt: TGTGCCAGCAGTTTTTCAGGGATCGTAGCCAAAAACATTCAGTACTTC
d_call: -; j_call: TRBJ2-5; v_call: TRBV7-2; clone_size: -; cdr3_aa: CASSFQRHQETQYF; cdr3_nt: TGTGCCAGCAGCTTTCAGCGACACCAAGAGACCCAGTACTTC
d_call: -; j_call: TRBJ2-7; v_call: TRBV7-2; clone_size: -; cdr3_aa: CASSPRVRASYEQYF; cdr3_nt: TGTGCCAGCAGCCCCCGAGTGAGGGCCTCCTACGAGCAGTACTTC
d_call: -; j_call: TRBJ2-7; v_call: TRBV4-3; clone_size: -; cdr3_aa: CASSQGPGPYKNSYEQYF; cdr3_nt: TGCGCCAGCAGCCAAGGGCCAGGGCCATATAAGAACTCCTACGAGCAGTACTTC
d_call: -; j_call: TRBJ2-5; v_call: TRBV12-5; clone_size: once; cdr3_aa: CASGPLTGETQYF; cdr3_nt: TGTGCTAGTGGCCCATTAACCGGAGAGACCCAGTACTTC
d_call: TRBD1; j_call: TRBJ1-3; v_call: TRBV7-2; clone_size: -; cdr3_aa: CASSLGTAGNTIYF; cdr3_nt: TGTGCCAGCAGCTTGGGGACAGCTGGAAACACCATATATTTT
d_call: -; j_call: TRBJ2-7; v_call: TRBV5-1; clone_size: -; cdr3_aa: CASSPSGIYEQYF; cdr3_nt: TGCGCCAGCAGCCCCTCAGGGATCTACGAGCAGTACTTC
d_call: -; j_call: TRBJ1-4; v_call: TRBV7-9; clone_size: -; cdr3_aa: CASSPRGGRANEKLFF; cdr3_nt: TGTGCCAGCAGCCCCCGCGGAGGGCGCGCTAATGAAAAACTGTTTTTT
d_call: -; j_call: TRBJ1-1; v_call: TRBV28; clone_size: -; cdr3_aa: CASSLGGGLMNTEAFF; cdr3_nt: TGTGCCAGCAGTTTAGGGGGGGGGTTAATGAACACTGAAGCTTTCTTT
d_call: TRBD2; j_call: TRBJ2-7; v_call: TRBV19; clone_size: -; cdr3_aa: CASSMFSGSYEQYF; cdr3_nt: TGTGCCAGTAGTATGTTTAGCGGGAGTTACGAGCAGTACTTC
d_call: -; j_call: TRBJ2-1; v_call: TRBV18; clone_size: -; cdr3_aa: CASSPREVQFF; cdr3_nt: TGTGCCAGCTCACCAAGGGAGGTGCAGTTCTTC
d_call: -; j_call: TRBJ2-2; v_call: TRBV10-1; clone_size: -; cdr3_aa: CASSDPGAGELFF; cdr3_nt: TGCGCCAGCAGTGATCCGGGAGCTGGGGAGCTGTTTTTT
d_call: -; j_call: TRBJ2-7; v_call: TRBV5-6; clone_size: -; cdr3_aa: CASSFSLAGSSYEQYF; cdr3_nt: TGTGCCAGCAGCTTTTCTCTGGCGGGGAGCTCCTACGAGCAGTACTTC
d_call: TRBD1; j_call: TRBJ1-3; v_call: TRBV7-9; clone_size: -; cdr3_aa: CASSFPPGQGASSGNTIYF; cdr3_nt: TGTGCCAGCAGCTTCCCGCCGGGACAGGGGGCTAGCTCTGGAAACACCATATATTTT
d_call: TRBD2; j_call: TRBJ2-3; v_call: TRBV9; clone_size: -; cdr3_aa: CASSALAGEARDTQYF; cdr3_nt: TGTGCCAGCAGCGCCCTAGCGGGAGAGGCTCGTGATACGCAGTATTTT
d_call: -; j_call: TRBJ2-7; v_call: TRBV30; clone_size: -; cdr3_aa: CAWSDNEQYF; cdr3_nt: TGTGCCTGGAGTGACAACGAGCAGTACTTC